This entry lists 21 T cell receptor beta chains sequenced from one sample in a study of cytomegalovirus exposure and HLA in healthy donors (TCRdb year 2017). Preparation of the library involved the immunoSEQ multiplex PCR assay. For the multiplex PCR, a mixture combining 60 forward primers for TCR Vbeta segments and 13 reverse primers for TCR Jbeta segments was used. The source is immuneACCESS, and TCRdb retained only in-frame sequences with V and J called. Part of the clones is not carried over; for the studies checked, unresolved V genes explain less than half of this, and the remainder is unexplained. The sample table shows more than 110,000 clones, and more than 9.5% are seen once. Of the sample, under 2% falls within the top ten clones. Input material: PBMCs. These receptors came from a man aged 50 to 60 in good health and CMV-seronegative.

The table lists this clone with a few counts. The chain couples TRBV5-6 to TRBJ1-2; D is ambiguous. V lost 4 bases and J 6 bases, leaving 25 bases between the germline ends. Germline V CDR1 and CDR2: SGHDT, YYEEEE. The CDR3 totals 17 residues. The CDR3 DNA reads as TGTGCCAGCAGCCACATGAGAGGAGCCAGCGACGGAGATGGCTACACCTTC. Its protein product is CASSHMRGASDGDGYTF.

The chain links TRBV5-1 to TRBJ2-5; no clear D gene. The J call may be faulty, since TRBJ2-7 better matches the DNA end. This CDR3 spans 15 amino acids. From germline, CDR1 is SGHRS and CDR2 YFSETQ. The CDR3 DNA reads TGCGCCAGCAGCTTGACAGTCCTAAGCTCCTACGAGCAGTACTTC. It is translated as CASSLTVLSSYEQYF.

This clone was counted between two and nine times. The gene calls are TRBV9 and TRBJ1-2, with D possibly matching TRBD1 (6 bases). V shed 0 bases and J shed 0 bases, with 6 bases lying between them. The germline CDR1 and CDR2 sequences are SGDLS and YYNGEE. CDR3 length: 14 residues. Written as DNA, the CDR3 is TGTGCCAGCAGCGTAGGGACAGCTAACTATGGCTACACCTTC. Amino acids: CASSVGTANYGYTF.

This clone was counted only a few times. The chain employs TRBV11-2 and TRBJ2-6; D is uncertain. The CDR3 runs 14 residues. Germline CDR1 reads SGHAT; CDR2 reads FQNNGV. V lost 6 bases to trimming and J lost 1 base, with 7 bases between them. The DNA for the CDR3 is TGTGCCAGCAGTGACAATTCTGGGGCCAACGTCCTGACTTTC. This sequence encodes CASSDNSGANVLTF.

The chain couples TRBV6-4 to TRBJ2-1, with TRBD2 matching over 13 bases. V shed 4 bases and J 8 bases; nucleotides not matched to a gene: 5. Germline V gene sequence: CDR1 MRHNA, CDR2 SNTAGT. The CDR3 length is 15 residues. CDR3 DNA: TGTGCCAGCAGTGCTACTAGCGGGGGGGCCTATGAGCAGTTCTTC. This encodes CASSATSGGAYEQFF.

The chain combines TRBV9 with TRBJ2-3; D remains ambiguous. The CDR3 runs 16 residues. Germline CDR1 and CDR2: SGDLS and YYNGEE. The V end lost 0 bases, the J end lost 0 bases, and 11 bases lay between the germline ends. Written as DNA, the CDR3 is TGTGCCAGCAGCGTAGGCACCTCTACCAGCACAGATACGCAGTATTTT. Translated, it gives CASSVGTSTSTDTQYF.

CDR3 loop: CASSLGTYGGELFF. The CDR3 DNA reads as TGTGCCAGCAGCTTAGGGACATATGGCGGGGAGCTGTTTTTT. The chain recombines TRBV7-8 with TRBJ2-2; a weak D match, TRBD1 (5 bases). CDR3 length: 14 residues. The germline V and J ends were trimmed by 1 base and 7 bases, with 10 bases remaining between them. The germline V gene has CDR1 SGHVS and CDR2 FQNEAQ.

The chain has TRBV5-1 and TRBJ1-1; D remains ambiguous. Germline CDR1 and CDR2: SGHRS and YFSETQ. V shed 0 bases and J shed 4 bases, with 10 bases lying between them. The CDR3 is made up of 14 amino acids. The CDR3 protein is CASSLVGDGTEAFF. CDR3 bases: TGCGCCAGCAGCTTGGTCGGGGATGGCACTGAAGCTTTCTTT.

The chain links TRBV27 to TRBJ2-1; 10 bases agree with TRBD2. V trimming: 3 bases; J trimming: 7 bases; junction bases outside the gene matches: 6. The CDR3 loop spans 15 amino acids. Germline V lookup: CDR1 MNHEY, CDR2 SMNVEV (reference sequence). The CDR3 DNA reads as TGTGCCAGCAGTTTCACTAGCGGGGTCCCAAATGAGCAGTTCTTC. It is translated as CASSFTSGVPNEQFF.

The rearrangement joins TRBV5-1 to TRBJ1-2; D not resolved. Germline CDR1 reads SGHRS; CDR2 reads YFSETQ. The V end was cut by 0 bases, the J end by 4 bases, with 22 bases between. This CDR3 is built from 18 residues. CDR3 in DNA: TGCGCCAGCAGCTTGGCTGGGGAGGGAAGAGAGGGCCTCTATGGCTACACCTTC. This encodes CASSLAGEGREGLYGYTF.

The rearrangement joins TRBV10-3 to TRBJ2-7; TRBD2 agrees at 7 bases. With 7 bases clipped from V and 1 base from J, the junction kept 7 bases outside the gene matches. There are 14 residues in the CDR3. Germline V CDR1 and CDR2: ENHRY, SYGVKD. CDR3 loop: CAITARGGSYEQYF. In DNA form, the CDR3 reads TGTGCCATCACGGCCCGGGGAGGGTCCTACGAGCAGTACTTC.

This clone occurred a few times. V is TRBV5-1 and J is TRBJ1-1, with D possibly TRBD1 on 6 matching bases. Germline assignment: CDR1 SGHRS and CDR2 YFSETQ. The CDR3 totals 15 residues. V was cut by 4 bases and J by 3 bases, with 16 bases left in between. The CDR3 here is CASSPQWGGHTEAFF. The CDR3 DNA reads TGCGCCAGCAGCCCCCAGTGGGGGGGCCACACTGAAGCTTTCTTT.

V is TRBV7-9 and J is TRBJ1-2; TRBD1 aligns across 9 bases. Germline V gene lookup returns CDR1 SEHNR and CDR2 FQNEAQ (reference sequence). Losses at the gene ends were 4 bases for V and 8 bases for J; bases not matched to a gene: 17. The CDR3 covers 17 residues. In DNA, the CDR3 is TGTGCCAGCAGCTGGGGGGGACAGGGAGCCCTGGAGCGGGGCTACACCTTC. Translating gives CASSWGGQGALERGYTF. Looking up the rest from reference TRBV7-9 and TRBJ1-2 gives the full variable domain: DTGVSQNPRHKITKRGQNVTFRCDPISEHNRLYWYRQTLGQGPEFLTYFQNEAQLEKSRLLSDRFSAERPKGSFSTLEIQRTEQGDSAMYLCASSWGGQGALERGYTFGSGTRLTVV.

The J gene is TRBJ1-1, the V gene TRBV18; D ambiguous. V was pared by 3 bases and J by 4 bases, with 9 bases between. The CDR3 sequence is 13 residues long. In germline, CDR1 is KGHSH, CDR2 LQKENI. The CDR3 loop reads CASSPTGGTEAFF. The CDR3 nucleotides are TGTGCCAGCTCACCGACCGGAGGCACTGAAGCTTTCTTT. Full variable domain (missing parts from reference TRBV18 and TRBJ1-1): NAGVMQNPRHLVRRRGQEARLRCSPMKGHSHVYWYRQLPEEGLKFMVYLQKENIIDESGMPKERFSAEFPKEGPSILRIQQVVRGDSAAYFCASSPTGGTEAFFGQGTRLTVV.

In this sample, this clone turned up a few times. This rearrangement joins TRBV30 to TRBJ1-4, with D possibly matching TRBD1 (6 bases). Per the germline V gene, CDR1 is GTSNPN and CDR2 is SVGIG (reference sequence). The CDR3 covers 16 residues. V lost 3 bases and J lost 7, with 21 bases in between. CDR3 loop: CAWSANLQGVSEKLFF. The CDR3 nucleotides read TGTGCCTGGAGCGCCAACCTACAGGGAGTTAGTGAAAAACTGTTTTTT. The whole variable domain, filled in from reference TRBV30 and TRBJ1-4, reads SQTIHQWPATLVQPVGSPLSLECTVEGTSNPNLYWYRQAAGRGLQLLFYSVGIGQISSEVPQNLSASRPQDRQFILSSKKLLLSDSGFYLCAWSANLQGVSEKLFFGSGTQLSVL.

J is TRBJ1-6 and V is TRBV6-4; 8 nucleotides agree with TRBD1. Germline CDR1 is MRHNA and CDR2 is SNTAGT. The CDR3 consists of 15 residues. The ends lost 3 bases at V and 12 bases at J; junction bases unmatched: 10. CDR3 in DNA: TGTGCCAGCAGTGAGTTGGACAGGGCCCCTAAACCCCTCCACTTT. It specifies CASSELDRAPKPLHF.

In its sample, this clone was seen a few times. This chain uses TRBV5-1 with TRBJ1-3; D is unresolved. Trimming shortened V by 0 bases and J by 0 bases, and 10 bases separated the two germline ends. This CDR3 is 16 amino acids long. Germline V gives CDR1 SGHRS, CDR2 YFSETQ. The CDR3 region has the DNA TGCGCCAGCAGCTTGGATCGGGAGACCTCTGGAAACACCATATATTTT. It is translated as CASSLDRETSGNTIYF.

The chain combines TRBV18 with TRBJ2-3, with 8 bases aligning to TRBD1. V trimming: 5 bases; J trimming: 10 bases; junction bases outside the gene matches: 11. CDR3 length: 14 residues. CDR1 and CDR2 (germline): KGHSH, LQKENI. The CDR3 spells CASSTGDRPMPQYF. The CDR3 DNA follows: TGTGCCAGCTCAACGGGGGACAGGCCTATGCCGCAGTATTTT.

The table lists this clone with a few counts. The chain couples TRBV5-1 to TRBJ2-3, with D perhaps matching TRBD1 (5 bases). Germline values: CDR1 SGHRS, CDR2 YFSETQ. The CDR3 has 17 amino acids. Trimming shortened V by 0 bases and J by 4 bases, and 18 bases separated the two germline ends. CDR3 nucleotide sequence: TGCGCCAGCAGCTTGGGGGCGACAGCAGTGGTAGCAGATACGCAGTATTTT. Its translation is CASSLGATAVVADTQYF.

The CDR3 DNA sequence: TGTGCCAGCAGCAACCAACTTAGTCGGCAAGAGACCCAGTACTTC. It translates to CASSNQLSRQETQYF. The chain links TRBV5-8 to TRBJ2-5; D unclear. CDR3 length: 15 residues. Trimming removed 4 bases from V and 2 bases from J, with 15 bases in between. The V gene's germline CDR1 is SGHTS and CDR2 YDEGEE.

This clone was seen more than once but under ten times. The J gene is TRBJ1-1, the V gene TRBV11-3; D gene unclear. Germline V gives CDR1 SGHNT, CDR2 YENEEA. This CDR3 region has 14 residues. V lost 5 bases and J 3 bases, leaving 13 bases between the germline ends. Here the CDR3 DNA reads TGTGCCAGCAGCCCAGCGTCCCGGGACACTGAAGCTTTCTTT. This sequence encodes CASSPASRDTEAFF.